This is a list of T cell receptor beta chains from one sample in a study of cytomegalovirus exposure and HLA in healthy donors. The protocol was immunoSEQ multiplex PCR, while the TCRdb copy is restricted to in-frame clones and leaves out a portion. The sample totals approximately 96,000 clones; its top ten clones hold about 5.9%. The sequenced sample was PBMCs. The receptor source for this set is a girl between 10 and 17 years old in good health and CMV-seropositive. The CDR3 runs from the conserved cysteine through the conserved F or W. A D gene is named only where the DNA matches it firmly.

V: TRBV7-9; D: TRBD1; J: TRBJ1-2; DNA: TGTGCCAGCAGCTTAGGACAGGGCGAGGACTATGGCTACACCTTC; CDR3: CASSLGQGEDYGYTF
V: TRBV5-4; D: -; J: TRBJ2-5; DNA: TGTGCCAGCAGCTTAGGGAGCCAAGAGACCCAGTACTTC; CDR3: CASSLGSQETQYF
V: TRBV5-1; D: TRBD1; J: TRBJ1-4; DNA: TGCGCCAGCAGGGATCAGACAGGGGGAAATGAAAAACTGTTTTTT; CDR3: CASRDQTGGNEKLFF
V: TRBV5-1; D: -; J: TRBJ1-1; DNA: TGCGCCAGCAGCCCAGAAACCGCGGGCCCAATGAACACTGAAGCTTTCTTT; CDR3: CASSPETAGPMNTEAFF
V: TRBV11-2; D: TRBD1; J: TRBJ1-1; DNA: TGTGCCAGCAGCTTAGTCGGGACAGGGCCCATGAACACTGAAGCTTTCTTT; CDR3: CASSLVGTGPMNTEAFF
V: TRBV6-1; D: TRBD1; J: TRBJ2-3; DNA: TGTGCCAGCAGTGAAAGTTCAGGACAGGGAGACACAGATACGCAGTATTTT; CDR3: CASSESSGQGDTDTQYF
V: TRBV6-5; D: TRBD2; J: TRBJ2-7; DNA: TGTGCCAGCAGTTATGGAGCGGGGGACTCCTACGAGCAGTACTTC; CDR3: CASSYGAGDSYEQYF
V: TRBV4-3; D: -; J: TRBJ2-5; DNA: TGCGCCAGCAGCCAAGATACGGCAGGAGGAGAGACCCAGTACTTC; CDR3: CASSQDTAGGETQYF
V: TRBV11-3; D: TRBD1; J: TRBJ1-6; DNA: TGTGCCAGCAGCCGACAGGGCTATAATTCACCCCTCCACTTT; CDR3: CASSRQGYNSPLHF
V: TRBV4-1; D: -; J: TRBJ1-1; DNA: TGCGCCAGCGGGTTCGGGGAGGATGGCACTGAAGCTTTCTTT; CDR3: CASGFGEDGTEAFF
V: TRBV19; D: TRBD1; J: TRBJ2-3; DNA: TGTGCCAGTAGCGGACAGGGAGCAGATACGCAGTATTTT; CDR3: CASSGQGADTQYF
V: TRBV6-5; D: TRBD2; J: TRBJ2-1; DNA: TGTGCCAGCAGTGGTAGCGGGGGTACTAATGAGCAGTTCTTC; CDR3: CASSGSGGTNEQFF
V: TRBV7-9; D: -; J: TRBJ1-5; DNA: TGTGCCAGCAGCTTAGAGAGTCAGCCCCAGCATTTT; CDR3: CASSLESQPQHF
V: TRBV19; D: TRBD1; J: TRBJ1-6; DNA: TGTGCCAGTAGTCCACACACAGGGGGCGCTTGGTCCTATAATTCACCCCTCCACTTT; CDR3: CASSPHTGGAWSYNSPLHF
V: TRBV15; D: -; J: TRBJ1-4; DNA: TGTGCCACCAGCAGAGAGGGCGAGGGCTTCTCTGAAAAACTGTTTTTT; CDR3: CATSREGEGFSEKLFF
V: TRBV5-4; D: TRBD1; J: TRBJ1-2; DNA: TGTGCCAGCAGCTTGGGGGGACAGGGGGCGCGTCAAGGCGGCTACACCTTC; CDR3: CASSLGGQGARQGGYTF
V: TRBV7-9; D: -; J: TRBJ2-7; DNA: TGTGCCAGCAGCCCCGGAGGGGCTGCCTACGAGCAGTACTTC; CDR3: CASSPGGAAYEQYF
V: TRBV19; D: -; J: TRBJ1-2; DNA: TGTGCCAGTACCTCGGATGGAGGGATCTATGGCTACACCTTC; CDR3: CASTSDGGIYGYTF
V: TRBV5-1; D: TRBD1; J: TRBJ2-1; DNA: TGCGCCAGCAGCTTGCAGACAGGGAGTACCTTAAGCTCCTACAATGAGCAGTTCTTC; CDR3: CASSLQTGSTLSSYNEQFF
V: TRBV6-1; D: -; J: TRBJ1-1; DNA: TGTGCCAGCAGTGGACTACCCTTGGGGGCGTTGAACACTGAAGCTTTCTTT; CDR3: CASSGLPLGALNTEAFF
V: TRBV7-9; D: -; J: TRBJ1-1; DNA: TGTGCCAGCAGCCCAATCAGCGGGGCTATGAACACTGAAGCTTTCTTT; CDR3: CASSPISGAMNTEAFF
V: TRBV4-3; D: -; J: TRBJ1-2; DNA: TGCGCCAGCAGCCAAGATGCGGAGGTCTATGGCTACACCTTC; CDR3: CASSQDAEVYGYTF
V: TRBV4-2; D: TRBD2; J: TRBJ2-1; DNA: TGTGCCAGCAGCCAAGAAGGGCGGGGGTGGTACAATGAGCAGTTCTTC; CDR3: CASSQEGRGWYNEQFF
V: TRBV4-1; D: -; J: TRBJ1-1; DNA: TGCGCCAGCAGCCAAGAAATTCGCCGCAGTGAAGCTTTCTTT; CDR3: CASSQEIRRSEAFF
V: TRBV5-1; D: TRBD1; J: TRBJ2-3; DNA: TGCGCCAGCAGCTTGAACCCACAGGGGTCTCGCACAGATACGCAGTATTTT; CDR3: CASSLNPQGSRTDTQYF
V: TRBV30; D: -; J: TRBJ1-1; DNA: TGTGCCTGGACCGTGAACACTGAAGCTTTCTTT; CDR3: CAWTVNTEAFF
V: TRBV14; D: TRBD1; J: TRBJ2-6; DNA: TGTGCCAGCAGCCAGTACGGGACAGGGGTATCTGGGGCCAACGTCCTGACTTTC; CDR3: CASSQYGTGVSGANVLTF
V: TRBV9; D: -; J: TRBJ2-2; DNA: TGTGCCAGCAGCGCCGGGGTATACACCGGGGAGCTGTTTTTT; CDR3: CASSAGVYTGELFF
V: TRBV13; D: TRBD1; J: TRBJ2-3; DNA: TGTGCCAGCAGTTCCGACGAAGGGGGCGATACGCAGTATTTT; CDR3: CASSSDEGGDTQYF
V: TRBV7-3; D: TRBD1; J: TRBJ2-5; DNA: TGTGCCAGCAGCCGGGACAGACAAGAGACCCAGTACTTC; CDR3: CASSRDRQETQYF
V: TRBV5-1; D: TRBD1; J: TRBJ1-1; DNA: TGCGCCAGCAGCACGGGACAGGGGGACACTGAAGCTTTCTTT; CDR3: CASSTGQGDTEAFF
V: TRBV6-1; D: -; J: TRBJ2-7; DNA: TGTGCCAGCAGTCCCCGGGACACCTCCTACGAGCAGTACTTC; CDR3: CASSPRDTSYEQYF
V: TRBV11-3; D: TRBD1; J: TRBJ2-7; DNA: TGTGCCAGCAGCTTTCCGACCGGGACAGGGCCCGAGGGAGGCTACGAGCAGTACTTC; CDR3: CASSFPTGTGPEGGYEQYF
V: TRBV4-2; D: TRBD1; J: TRBJ1-4; DNA: TGTGCCAGCAGCCACGTAGGACAGGACGAAAAACTGTTTTTT; CDR3: CASSHVGQDEKLFF
V: TRBV4-2; D: -; J: TRBJ1-1; DNA: TGTGCCAGTAGCCTTGGACACAAAAACACTGAAGCTTTCTTT; CDR3: CASSLGHKNTEAFF
V: TRBV9; D: -; J: TRBJ2-3; DNA: TGTGCCAGCAGCGTAGAGATCGGGCCCGGGACAAGCACAGATACGCAGTATTTT; CDR3: CASSVEIGPGTSTDTQYF
V: TRBV18; D: TRBD2; J: TRBJ2-7; DNA: TGTGCCAGCTCCACAAACAAGGGAGGGGAGCAGTACTTC; CDR3: CASSTNKGGEQYF
V: TRBV5-6; D: -; J: TRBJ1-6; DNA: TGTGCCAGCAGCACCCAGGACAGTCCCCTCCAGTCACCCCTCCACTTT; CDR3: CASSTQDSPLQSPLHF
V: TRBV6-1; D: -; J: TRBJ1-2; DNA: TGTGCCAGCTTAGGGTCGGGAACAAGCGGCTACACCTTC; CDR3: CASLGSGTSGYTF
V: TRBV5-1; D: TRBD1; J: TRBJ2-2; DNA: TGCGCCAGCAGTCCCGGGACAGGGAACACCGGGGAGCTGTTTTTT; CDR3: CASSPGTGNTGELFF
V: TRBV19; D: TRBD1; J: TRBJ2-1; DNA: TGTGCCAGTAGTATTGGACAGGGGGCGCATGAGCAGTTCTTC; CDR3: CASSIGQGAHEQFF
V: TRBV5-1; D: TRBD1; J: TRBJ2-7; DNA: TGCGCCAGCAGCTCCGACAGGGTTGGGTACGAGCAGTACTTC; CDR3: CASSSDRVGYEQYF
V: TRBV5-6; D: TRBD1; J: TRBJ2-7; DNA: TGTGCCAGCAGCCAAGGACAGGGCGAATCAGACGAGCAGTACTTC; CDR3: CASSQGQGESDEQYF
V: TRBV27; D: TRBD1; J: TRBJ1-1; DNA: TGTGCCAGCAGTGGACAGGGCGAAACTGAAGCTTTCTTT; CDR3: CASSGQGETEAFF
V: TRBV28; D: -; J: TRBJ2-5; DNA: TGTGCCAGCAGACCTGGGCTGGGGGCGCGGAGGGAGACCCAGTACTTC; CDR3: CASRPGLGARRETQYF
V: TRBV27; D: TRBD1; J: TRBJ1-2; DNA: TGTGCCAGCAGTTCTTTCCAAAGAGGGACAGGGGATAGTGGCTACACCTTC; CDR3: CASSSFQRGTGDSGYTF
V: TRBV19; D: TRBD1; J: TRBJ1-2; DNA: TGTGCCAGTAGCCCGGGACAGGGGAACTATGGCTACACCTTC; CDR3: CASSPGQGNYGYTF
V: TRBV18; D: TRBD1; J: TRBJ2-1; DNA: TGTGCCAGCTCAGAAGCAGGGGGAGAGCAGTTCTTC; CDR3: CASSEAGGEQFF
V: TRBV19; D: TRBD1; J: TRBJ1-4; DNA: TGTGCCAGTACCGGGACAGGGGTGGGTGAAAAACTGTTTTTT; CDR3: CASTGTGVGEKLFF
V: TRBV4-1; D: TRBD2; J: TRBJ2-1; DNA: TGCGCCAGCAGCCAAGAGGGGGACCCGACTAGCCCCTACAATGAGCAGTTCTTC; CDR3: CASSQEGDPTSPYNEQFF
V: TRBV2; D: -; J: TRBJ1-1; DNA: TGTGCCAGCAGTTTACACAGGGAACTTATGAACACTGAAGCTTTCTTT; CDR3: CASSLHRELMNTEAFF
V: TRBV19; D: -; J: TRBJ2-1; DNA: TGTGCCACAGGGGAATCAGGTGAGCAGTTCTTC; CDR3: CATGESGEQFF
V: TRBV7-3; D: -; J: TRBJ2-3; DNA: TGTGCCAGCAGCACTTCCTTTAGCACAGATACGCAGTATTTT; CDR3: CASSTSFSTDTQYF
V: TRBV7-2; D: -; J: TRBJ1-2; DNA: TGTGCCAGCAGCTTAGTAGGGGGGGAGTATGGCTACACCTTC; CDR3: CASSLVGGEYGYTF